This T cell receptor beta chain was retrieved from a study of blood T cells in healthy people across ages. Sample-barcoded 5' priming and a J-beta primer mix drove a second PCR of about 6 to 12 cycles. Each TCR beta cDNA got a 12-nucleotide random molecular identifier. A single record per CDR3 protein comes from TCRdb applying MiXCR to the 5' RACE reads. The sample carries roughly 1 million distinct CDR3 sequences, roughly a quarter recorded once. Germline V gene lookup returns CDR1 SGHTA and CDR2 FQGNSA. The CDR3 is 16 amino acids. Trimming stripped 1 base from V and 2 bases from J, with 12 bases between. This clonotype has more than one count but fewer than ten. Its specificity is unknown. Findings of the study overall: Diversity was higher, and naive CD4+ cells more numerous, in long-lived donors than in aged donors.

Donation came from healthy Caucasian individuals in Russia who were aged about 6 to 90. The data also belong to a second study, concerning T cells of mothers and their children.

Sequenced sample: blood. This TCR derives from a girl under 10 years old in good health. The V call is TRBV7-2, the J call TRBJ1-5; TRBD1 might be the D (6 bases). CDR3 sequence: CASSLGGGRRNQPQHF. CDR3 bases: TGTGCCAGCAGCTTAGGAGGGGGGCGTCGCAATCAGCCCCAGCATTTT.